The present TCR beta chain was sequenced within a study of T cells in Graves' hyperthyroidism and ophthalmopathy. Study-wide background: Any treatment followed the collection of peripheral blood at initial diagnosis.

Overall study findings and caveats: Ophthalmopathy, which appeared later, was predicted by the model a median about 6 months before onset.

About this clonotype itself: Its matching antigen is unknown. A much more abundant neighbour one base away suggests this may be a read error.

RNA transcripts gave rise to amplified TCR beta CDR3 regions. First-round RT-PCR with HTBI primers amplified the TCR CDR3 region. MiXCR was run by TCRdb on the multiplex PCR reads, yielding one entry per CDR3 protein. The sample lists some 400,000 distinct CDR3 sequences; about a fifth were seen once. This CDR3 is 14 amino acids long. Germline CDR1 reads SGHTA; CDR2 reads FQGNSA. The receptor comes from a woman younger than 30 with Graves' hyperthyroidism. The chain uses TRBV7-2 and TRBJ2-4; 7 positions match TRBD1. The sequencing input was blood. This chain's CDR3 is CASSPRDSKNIKYF. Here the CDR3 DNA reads TGTGCCAGCAGCCCGAGGGACAGCAAAAACATTAAGTACTTC.